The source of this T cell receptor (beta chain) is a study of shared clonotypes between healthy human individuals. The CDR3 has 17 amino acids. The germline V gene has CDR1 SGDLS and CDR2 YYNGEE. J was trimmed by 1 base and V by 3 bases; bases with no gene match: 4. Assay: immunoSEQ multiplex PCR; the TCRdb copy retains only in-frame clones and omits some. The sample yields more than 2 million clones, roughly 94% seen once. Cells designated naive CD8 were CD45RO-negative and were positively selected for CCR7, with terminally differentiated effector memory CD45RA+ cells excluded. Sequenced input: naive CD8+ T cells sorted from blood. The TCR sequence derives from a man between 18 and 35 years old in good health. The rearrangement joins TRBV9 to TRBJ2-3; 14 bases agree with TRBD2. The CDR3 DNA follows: TGTGCCAGCAGCGACGGACTAGCGGGGGGCGGCACAGATACGCAGTATTTT. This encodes CASSDGLAGGGTDTQYF.